The clone carrying this T cell receptor (beta chain) was seen at least ten times. Germline V gene lookup returns CDR1 SEHNR and CDR2 FQNEAQ (reference sequence). Trimming shortened V by 6 bases and J by 4 bases, and 13 bases separated the two germline ends. The length of the CDR3 is 15 residues. This record belongs to a study of blood T cell repertoires in COVID-19. Overall study context: Samples came from the United States, Italy and Spain, spanning acute and convalescent COVID-19. The analysed material was cDNA or gDNA that came from T cells, B-cell-depleted T cells, or PBMCs.

As processed by the authors: How many nucleated cells were present was estimated from reference gene primer amplification. The data were produced by immunoSEQ multiplex PCR, yet TCRdb's version contains in-frame clones alone and is incomplete. V and J calls and clone size are those listed in that table; D and trimming were worked out from the DNA. Of about 120,000 clones listed, 70% to 85% are singletons. Material for sequencing was peripheral blood. This TCR derives from a human donor with acute or convalescent COVID-19. The donor label of this sample is uncertain. This chain links TRBV7-9 with TRBJ2-6; a weak D match, TRBD2 (5 bases). The CDR3 spells CASSTGSGGANVLTF. The CDR3 DNA reads TGTGCCAGCAGTACGGGGTCGGGAGGGGCCAACGTCCTGACTTTC.